What follows are 4 T cell receptor beta chains derived from one specimen sequenced in a study of T cells in women clearing cervical HPV infection. The repertoire was sequenced with immunoSEQ multiplex PCR; TCRdb's copy has only in-frame clones and lacks some. The sample totals about 40,000 clones. Sequenced sample: blood buffy coat. These receptors all come from a woman between 18 and 69 years old with a cervical HPV16 infection that either progressed to CIN3+ or cleared (not recorded which).

Comment on this clone: Coverage ceases 3 residues before the CDR3 finishes, and the germline J gene fills in the end. The genes are TRBV19 and TRBJ2-4; tentatively, D is TRBD1 (6 bases). The CDR3 extends over 14 amino acids. Germline V CDR1 and CDR2: LNHDA, SQIVND (reference sequence). The CDR3 sequence: CASSSQGAAYGQYF. The part of the CDR3 DNA that was read is TGTGCCAGTAGTTCACAGGGCGCAGCTTATGGT.

With respect to this clone: The read falls 3 residues short of the CDR3 end, and the missing part is taken from the germline J gene. The chain combines TRBV5-6 with TRBJ1-1; 8 bases fit TRBD1. The germline CDR1 and CDR2 sequences are SGHDT and YYEEEE. The V and J ends lost 4 bases and 4 bases, in that order; junction bases with no gene match: 9. The CDR3 is made up of 15 amino acids. The CDR3 DNA, read in part, is TGTGCCAGCAGCCGGACAGGGCTGGATGGCACTGAA. It specifies CASSRTGLDGTE. The complete CDR3 sequence is CASSRTGLDGTEAFF.

Points on this clone: The read finishes 3 residues shy of the CDR3 end, and the germline J gene is used to complete it. This rearrangement joins TRBV7-9 to TRBJ2-3; 7 bases align to TRBD2. CDR3 length: 14 amino acids. The germline CDR1 and CDR2 sequences are SEHNR and FQNEAQ (reference sequence). This chain's CDR3 is CASSPLLRTRTQYF. Incomplete CDR3 DNA: TGTGCCAGCAGCCCACTCCTCCGGACTAGGACG.

CDR3: CASSLDSGGSYEQYF. Partial CDR3 DNA: TGCGCCAGCAGCTTGGATAGCGGGGGCTCTTACGAG. The chain joins TRBV5-1 to TRBJ2-7; 9 bases match TRBD2. The CDR3 is cut off 3 residues early in the read; its end comes from the germline J gene. The CDR3 contains 15 residues. CDR1 is SGHRS and CDR2 is YFSETQ in the germline V gene. Unmatched junction bases numbered 5, after V lost 0 bases and J lost 4 bases.